This T cell receptor beta chain appears in the sequencing data of a study of blood T cell repertoires in COVID-19. This clone has just a few counts. The CDR3 has 17 amino acids. The germline gives CDR1 LNHDA, CDR2 SQIVND (reference sequence). V shed 1 base, J shed 4 bases, and the junction held 8 bases outside the gene matches. Sequencing used immunoSEQ multiplex PCR; TCRdb keeps in-frame clones, though not all of them. The sample lists 300,000 to 350,000 clones, around 83% occurring once. The sequencing sample was made of peripheral blood. The V and J genes are TRBV19 and TRBJ2-1, with 9 bases that match TRBD2. The clonotype comes from a man in his thirties or forties with active or convalescent COVID-19. The CDR3 DNA follows: TGTGCCAGTAGTATAGGGGGATGGCGGGAGGGATACAATGAGCAGTTCTTC. Translation: CASSIGGWREGYNEQFF.